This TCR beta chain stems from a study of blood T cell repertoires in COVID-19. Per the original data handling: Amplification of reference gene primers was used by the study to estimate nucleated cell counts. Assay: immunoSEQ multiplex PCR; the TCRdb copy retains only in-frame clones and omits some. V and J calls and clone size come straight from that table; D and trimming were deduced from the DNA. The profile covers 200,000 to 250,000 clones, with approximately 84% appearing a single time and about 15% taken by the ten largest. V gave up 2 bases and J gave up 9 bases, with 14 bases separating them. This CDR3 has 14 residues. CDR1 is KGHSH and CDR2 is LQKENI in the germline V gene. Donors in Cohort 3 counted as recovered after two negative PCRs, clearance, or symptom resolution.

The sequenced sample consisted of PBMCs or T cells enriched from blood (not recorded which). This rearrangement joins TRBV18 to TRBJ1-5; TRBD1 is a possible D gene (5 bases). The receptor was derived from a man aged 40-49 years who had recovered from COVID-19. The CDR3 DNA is TGTGCCAGCTCACCAGTTGACAGCCAGGCGCCCCAGCATTTT. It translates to CASSPVDSQAPQHF.